A selection of T cell receptor beta chains follows, all from one sample in a study of cytomegalovirus exposure and HLA in healthy donors. Some clones are missing from TCRdb's copy, which holds only in-frame ones; the method was immunoSEQ multiplex PCR. The sample carries roughly 130,000 clones, roughly 80% recorded once. Sample: PBMCs. The origin of the receptors is a male donor in good health and CMV-seronegative. CDR3s include the opening cysteine and the closing phenylalanine or tryptophan. A D gene is named only where the DNA matches it firmly. A clone size is listed for some rows: how often the clone was seen (once, few, many), or a class if it is expanded.

.	.	TRBJ2-7	TRBV4-1	CASSQDREPAYEQYF	TGCGCCAGCAGCCAAGATCGGGAACCCGCCTACGAGCAGTACTTC
.	TRBD2	TRBJ2-5	TRBV4-2	CASSQDSGTYQETQYF	TGTGCCAGCAGCCAAGACAGCGGGACGTACCAAGAGACCCAGTACTTC
.	TRBD2	TRBJ2-2	TRBV5-1	CASSGLGSGKTGELFF	TGCGCCAGCAGCGGCCTTGGGAGCGGGAAGACCGGGGAGCTGTTTTTT
.	.	TRBJ1-2	TRBV5-6	CASSGGRPGYTF	TGTGCCAGCAGCGGCGGAAGGCCTGGCTACACCTTC
.	.	TRBJ1-6	TRBV7-2	CASSLGPYNSPLHF	TGTGCCAGCAGCTTAGGTCCGTATAATTCACCCCTCCACTTT
.	.	TRBJ1-4	TRBV2	CASRDPSGTTKLFF	TGTGCCAGCAGGGATCCCTCCGGGACAACTAAACTGTTTTTT
.	TRBD1	TRBJ2-5	TRBV5-6	CASSWDSLQETQYF	TGTGCCAGCAGCTGGGACAGCCTTCAAGAGACCCAGTACTTC
.	TRBD1	TRBJ1-2	TRBV7-3	CASSQTGGGGYTF	TGTGCCAGCAGCCAGACAGGGGGCGGTGGCTACACCTTC
few	TRBD1	TRBJ2-3	TRBV7-9	CASGQGVATDTQYF	TGTGCCAGCGGACAGGGTGTAGCGACAGATACGCAGTATTTT
.	TRBD2	TRBJ2-3	TRBV9	CASSVTSGRYTDTQYF	TGTGCCAGCAGCGTCACTAGCGGGAGGTATACAGATACGCAGTATTTT
.	.	TRBJ1-1	TRBV28	CASRITGLRAFF	TGTGCCAGCAGGATAACAGGGCTTAGAGCTTTCTTT
.	.	TRBJ1-1	TRBV7-8	CASSLRTREEAFF	TGTGCCAGCAGCTTAAGAACCCGGGAAGAAGCTTTCTTT
.	TRBD1	TRBJ1-1	TRBV29-1	CSAWDREGTEAFF	TGCAGCGCTTGGGACAGGGAGGGCACTGAAGCTTTCTTT
once	.	TRBJ1-2	TRBV19	CASSIDFPGDYGYTF	TGTGCCAGTAGTATAGATTTTCCGGGGGACTATGGCTACACCTTC
.	.	TRBJ2-7	TRBV5-4	CASSLNGGPYEQYF	TGTGCCAGCAGCTTGAACGGGGGGCCCTACGAGCAGTACTTC
.	.	TRBJ1-2	TRBV28	CASRLGPRKARGGYTF	TGTGCCAGCAGGCTGGGGCCTCGGAAGGCTCGAGGTGGCTACACCTTC
.	TRBD2	TRBJ2-3	TRBV19	CASSPSGGAADTQYF	TGTGCCAGTAGCCCTAGCGGGGGGGCGGCAGATACGCAGTATTTT
few	TRBD2	TRBJ2-5	TRBV5-1	CASSPRVGGETQYF	TGCGCCAGCAGCCCCCGGGTCGGGGGGGAGACCCAGTACTTC
.	.	TRBJ1-4	TRBV6-1	CASGPRGATNEKLFF	TGTGCCAGCGGACCTAGGGGTGCAACTAATGAAAAACTGTTTTTT
.	.	TRBJ2-7	TRBV28	CASSLEAGVYEQYF	TGTGCCAGCAGTTTGGAGGCAGGGGTTTACGAGCAGTACTTC
.	TRBD2	TRBJ2-1	TRBV10-3	CAISRAGSGASNEQFF	TGTGCCATCAGCCGGGCGGGGAGCGGGGCGTCCAATGAGCAGTTCTTC
few	.	TRBJ2-4	TRBV30	CAWRGAKNSQYF	TGTGCCTGGAGGGGGGCCAAAAACAGTCAGTACTTC
.	.	TRBJ2-2	TRBV25-1	CASKSSSGGELFF	TGTGCCAGCAAAAGCTCATCGGGCGGGGAGCTGTTTTTT
.	.	TRBJ1-1	TRBV9	CASSAYRDSNTEAFF	TGTGCCAGCAGCGCATACAGGGATTCGAACACTGAAGCTTTCTTT
.	.	TRBJ1-1	TRBV6-6	CASSTLIQNTEAFF	TGTGCCAGCAGTACCCTAATCCAGAACACTGAAGCTTTCTTT
.	.	TRBJ1-3	TRBV7-8	CASSLAQEGSGNTTYF	TGTGCCAGCAGCTTAGCTCAGGAGGGCTCAGGAAACACCACATATTTT
.	TRBD2	TRBJ2-4	TRBV7-9	CASTSGRLAKNSQYF	TGTGCCAGCACCTCGGGGAGACTAGCCAAAAACAGTCAGTACTTC
.	.	TRBJ2-5	TRBV5-1	CASSLGARGSETQYF	TGCGCCAGCAGCTTGGGAGCCCGTGGTTCAGAGACCCAGTACTTC
.	.	TRBJ2-2	TRBV18	CASSPGTLIAGELFF	TGTGCCAGCTCACCTGGTACTCTGATTGCCGGGGAGCTGTTTTTT
.	.	TRBJ1-5	TRBV6-5	CASQPGVGQPQHF	TGTGCCAGCCAACCAGGGGTAGGGCAGCCCCAGCATTTT
.	TRBD1	TRBJ2-7	TRBV5-6	CASSVAGTASYEQYF	TGTGCCAGCAGCGTCGCCGGGACAGCCTCCTACGAGCAGTACTTC
few	.	TRBJ1-1	TRBV5-4	CASSPSTVNTEAFF	TGTGCCAGCAGCCCATCGACAGTGAACACTGAAGCTTTCTTT
.	.	TRBJ2-3	TRBV6-5	CASSRGDTQYF	TGTGCCAGCAGTAGAGGGGATACGCAGTATTTT
.	TRBD1	TRBJ1-1	TRBV4-1	CASSPRGRTEAFF	TGCGCCAGCAGCCCCAGGGGGCGAACTGAAGCTTTCTTT
.	.	TRBJ2-3	TRBV2	CASNSRYTQYF	TGTGCCAGCAATTCCCGGTATACGCAGTATTTT
few	.	TRBJ1-2	TRBV6-5	CASSYYRVGYGYTF	TGTGCCAGCAGTTACTACAGGGTCGGCTATGGCTACACCTTC
.	.	TRBJ2-7	TRBV7-9	CSSSWGFGEQYF	TGTTCCAGCAGCTGGGGCTTTGGGGAGCAGTACTTC
.	TRBD2	TRBJ2-3	TRBV2	CASSLAGVTDTQYF	TGTGCCAGCAGTTTGGCGGGAGTCACAGATACGCAGTATTTT
.	.	TRBJ1-4	TRBV10-2	CASSGPATNEKLFF	TGCGCCAGCAGTGGGCCAGCAACTAATGAAAAACTGTTTTTT
.	.	TRBJ2-3	TRBV6-6	CASNQGGEDTQYF	TGTGCCAGCAACCAGGGGGGAGAAGATACGCAGTATTTT
.	TRBD1	TRBJ2-7	TRBV6-5	CASRDRTGPSYEQYF	TGTGCCAGCAGGGACAGGACAGGCCCCTCCTACGAGCAGTACTTC
.	.	TRBJ2-7	TRBV11-1	CASSLQGSHEQYF	TGTGCCAGCAGCCTACAGGGAAGCCACGAGCAGTACTTC
.	TRBD1	TRBJ2-5	TRBV5-4	CASSLQGVQETQYF	TGTGCCAGCAGCTTACAGGGGGTCCAAGAGACCCAGTACTTC
.	TRBD1	TRBJ2-5	TRBV2	CASSEAGTGGPHLQETQYF	TGTGCCAGCAGTGAAGCCGGGACAGGGGGCCCTCATCTCCAAGAGACCCAGTACTTC
once	TRBD1	TRBJ1-1	TRBV4-1	CASSLRDSLNTEAFF	TGCGCCAGCAGCCTCCGGGACAGCTTGAACACTGAAGCTTTCTTT
.	.	TRBJ1-1	TRBV2	CASSYDSEAFF	TGTGCCAGCAGTTATGACAGTGAAGCTTTCTTT
.	TRBD1	TRBJ2-7	TRBV6-1	CASSAGTGGYEQYF	TGTGCCAGCAGTGCCGGGACAGGGGGCTACGAGCAGTACTTC
once	.	TRBJ1-4	TRBV7-9	CASSRGSSNEKLFF	TGTGCCAGCAGTAGGGGGTCCTCTAATGAAAAACTGTTTTTT
.	.	TRBJ1-5	TRBV27	CASSFGSHLSNQPQHF	TGTGCCAGCAGTTTTGGTAGCCATCTAAGCAATCAGCCCCAGCATTTT
.	.	TRBJ2-1	TRBV29-1	CSVVGPNGHGEQFF	TGCAGCGTTGTTGGGCCAAATGGGCATGGTGAGCAGTTCTTC
.	TRBD1	TRBJ2-5	TRBV5-1	CASSLRQGDETQYF	TGCGCCAGCAGCCTCCGACAGGGGGACGAGACCCAGTACTTC
.	TRBD1	TRBJ1-2	TRBV6-5	CASSPSGQFYGYTF	TGTGCCAGCAGTCCCTCGGGACAGTTCTATGGCTACACCTTC
.	.	TRBJ1-2	TRBV5-1	CASAGELTNYGYTF	TGCGCCAGCGCCGGGGAGCTGACTAACTATGGCTACACCTTC
.	TRBD2	TRBJ2-2	TRBV6-5	CASSSSGGVSGELFF	TGTGCCAGCAGTTCCAGCGGGGGGGTATCCGGGGAGCTGTTTTTT
.	TRBD1	TRBJ2-3	TRBV7-2	CASSLNRGRMDTQYF	TGTGCCAGCAGCTTAAACAGGGGGCGCATGGATACGCAGTATTTT